The TCR beta chain described here comes from a study of somatic mutations in cytotoxic T cells in rheumatoid arthritis. Study-level information: Collection of patient blood (approximately 30 ml EDTA) took place right after diagnosis, before any treatment. Study-wide results and caveats: Patients with rheumatoid arthritis did not differ significantly from age-matched healthy controls in CD8+ T-cell clonality.

Data came from immunoSEQ multiplex PCR; TCRdb stores just in-frame clones and leaves some out. This table has roughly 10,000 clones, around nine tenths appearing once. The CDR3 has 15 residues. The V end was cut by 4 bases, the J end by 2 bases, with 16 bases between. Germline V gene data show CDR1 as SGHNT and CDR2 as YYREEE (reference sequence). Points on this clone: The antigen is not known.

The sequenced sample consisted of CD4+ T cells sorted from blood. The source of this sequence is a young woman with rheumatoid arthritis. V gene TRBV5-4 combines with J gene TRBJ2-7; tentative D call: TRBD2 (5 bases). The CDR3 DNA reads as TGTGCCAGCAGCCATGGGAGAGGTAGCGCCTACGAGCAGTACTTC. Its protein product is CASSHGRGSAYEQYF.